A single sample gave rise to the 24 T cell receptor beta chains below, sequenced in a study of memory CD4+ T cells and cytomegalovirus serostatus. Only in-frame clones appear in the TCRdb table, and some are missing; sequencing was by immunoSEQ multiplex PCR. The data hold 55,000 or so clones, with 80% observed a single time. Single viable CD3+CD4+CD8-CD45RO+ cells were sorted as the memory CD4+ T cells. Sequencing was carried out using memory CD4+ T cells from blood. The receptors derive from an adult in good health and CMV-seropositive.

This sequence joins TRBV4-3 and TRBJ2-1; 11 bases line up with TRBD2. Trimming took 6 bases from V and 7 from J; bases not matched to a gene: 8. Germline CDR1 LGHNA, CDR2 YSLEER. The CDR3 runs to 15 residues. CDR3 loop: CASSVSGGAGNEQFF. The CDR3 DNA reads TGCGCCAGCAGTGTTAGCGGGGGGGCCGGTAATGAGCAGTTCTTC.

The chain recombines TRBV11-2 with TRBJ2-7, with a weak D call TRBD2 (5 bases). This CDR3 spans 16 amino acids. Germline V gene sequence: CDR1 SGHAT, CDR2 FQNNGV. V was clipped by 4 bases and J by 7 bases, with 23 bases between them. CDR3 loop: CASSSTGVPGSGEQYF. The CDR3 region has the DNA TGTGCCAGCAGCTCAACCGGAGTACCAGGCTCGGGGGAGCAGTACTTC.

The rearrangement links TRBV5-8 to TRBJ2-3, with 8 positions matching TRBD2. In germline, CDR1 is SGHTS, CDR2 YDEGEE. The J segment lost 0 bases and the V segment lost 0 bases, leaving 6 bases of the junction unmatched. The CDR3 spans 17 residues. CDR3 residues: CASSLGLAGTSTDTQYF. The CDR3, as DNA: TGTGCCAGCAGCTTGGGCCTAGCGGGTACTAGCACAGATACGCAGTATTTT.

The rearrangement uses TRBV19 and TRBJ1-2; D is unclear. The CDR3 has 15 amino acids. Germline CDR1 LNHDA, CDR2 SQIVND (reference sequence). V lost 5 bases, J lost 1 base, and 14 bases lay in between. This chain's CDR3 is CASSQQRGINYGYTF. DNA of the CDR3: TGTGCCAGTAGTCAACAAAGAGGAATTAACTATGGCTACACCTTC.

The chain combines TRBV6-6 with TRBJ1-1, with D possibly matching TRBD1 (6 bases). Looked up from germline, CDR1 is MNHNY and CDR2 is SVGAGI (reference sequence). This CDR3 has 15 amino acids. V lost 3 bases and J 2 bases, leaving 13 bases between the germline ends. Here the CDR3 DNA reads TGTGCCAGCAGTTATAAGGGGGGCATTAACACTGAAGCTTTCTTT. Translating gives CASSYKGGINTEAFF.

The rearrangement joins TRBV6-5 to TRBJ1-2; unclear D gene. With 0 bases removed from V and 8 bases from J, the gap between germline ends came to 7 bases. The germline V gene encodes CDR1 MNHEY and CDR2 SVGAGI. CDR3 length: 12 residues. CDR3 DNA: TGTGCCAGCAGTTACTCCTATGGCGGCTACACCTTC. Translating gives CASSYSYGGYTF.

The chain carries TRBV2 and TRBJ2-5; 9 nucleotides align to TRBD2. The germline V gene has CDR1 SNHLY and CDR2 FYNNEI. Trimming at V came to 6 bases and at J to 5 bases, leaving 7 bases not matched to a gene. This CDR3 is 14 amino acids long. This chain's CDR3 is CASRVSGRLETQYF. The CDR3 nucleotides read TGTGCCAGCAGGGTTAGCGGGAGACTGGAGACCCAGTACTTC.

The V call is TRBV30, the J call TRBJ1-6, with 8 positions matching TRBD1. Germline loops: CDR1 GTSNPN, CDR2 SVGIG (reference sequence). CDR3 length equals 14 residues. V lost 2 bases to trimming and J lost 6 bases; unmatched junction nucleotides: 3. The CDR3 here is CAWSRGQGNSPLHF. In DNA, the CDR3 is TGTGCCTGGAGTCGAGGACAGGGTAATTCACCCCTCCACTTT.

This clone was seen once. The chain uses TRBV2 and TRBJ2-7; perhaps D is TRBD1 or TRBD2 (5 bases each). V was clipped by 8 bases and J by 7 bases, with 15 bases between them. Looked up from germline, CDR1 is SNHLY and CDR2 is FYNNEI. The CDR3 runs to 12 residues. The CDR3 DNA reads TGTGCCAGCTTGGGGACGGGCCCTGAGCAGTACTTC. This codes for CASLGTGPEQYF.

V gene TRBV14 combines with J gene TRBJ2-3; D is possibly TRBD1 (6 bases). The CDR3 totals 16 residues. Germline lookup yields CDR1 SGHDN and CDR2 FVKESK. Trimming stripped 3 bases from V and 1 base from J, with 14 bases between. DNA for the CDR3: TGTGCCAGCAGCCAGGAGACCGGGACACGCACAGATACGCAGTATTTT. Its translation is CASSQETGTRTDTQYF.

The chain carries TRBV5-1 and TRBJ1-1; D gene uncertain. The CDR3 totals 15 residues. From germline, CDR1 is SGHRS and CDR2 YFSETQ. V lost 4 bases, J lost 1 base, and 14 bases lay in between. The CDR3 protein is CASSQGGSPNTEAFF. The CDR3 DNA reads as TGCGCCAGCAGCCAAGGAGGCAGCCCGAACACTGAAGCTTTCTTT.

The chain links TRBV30 to TRBJ1-3; D not certain. V lost 0 bases and J 3 bases, leaving 15 bases between the germline ends. CDR1 is GTSNPN and CDR2 is SVGIG in the germline V gene (reference sequence). The CDR3 extends over 16 amino acids. CDR3 coding DNA: TGTGCCTGGAGTGTATTGAGGATGGTGGGTGGAAACACCATATATTTT. Amino acids: CAWSVLRMVGGNTIYF.

This chain joins TRBV7-2 and TRBJ1-5; D uncertain. Germline assignment: CDR1 SGHTA and CDR2 FQGNSA. The germline V and J ends were trimmed by 5 bases and 5 bases, with 16 bases remaining between them. The CDR3 runs 15 residues. The CDR3 region is CASSRRAEADQPQHF. The CDR3 DNA sequence: TGTGCCAGCAGCCGGCGAGCCGAGGCGGATCAGCCCCAGCATTTT. Together with reference TRBV7-2 and TRBJ1-5, the CDR3 gives the full variable domain: GAGVSQSPSNKVTEKGKDVELRCDPISGHTALYWYRQSLGQGLEFLIYFQGNSAPDKSGLPSDRFSAERTGGSVSTLTIQRTQQEDSAVYLCASSRRAEADQPQHFGDGTRLSIL.

J is TRBJ1-4 and V is TRBV5-1, with D unresolved. Trimming shortened V by 4 bases and J by 8 bases, and 12 bases separated the two germline ends. Germline V gene lookup returns CDR1 SGHRS and CDR2 YFSETQ. The CDR3 has 13 amino acids. The CDR3 sequence is CASSPGPGEKLFF. CDR3 nucleotides: TGCGCCAGCAGCCCCGGCCCCGGGGAAAAACTGTTTTTT.

The rearrangement uses TRBV4-2 and TRBJ1-4; 7 bases are shared with TRBD1. The CDR3 has 14 amino acids. Germline V gene lookup returns CDR1 LGHNA and CDR2 YNFKEQ. J gave up 5 bases and V 3 bases, and 3 bases lay outside the gene matches. The CDR3 coding sequence is TGTGCCAGCAGCCAGGGACAGCTGAATGAAAAACTGTTTTTT. As protein: CASSQGQLNEKLFF.

The table lists this clone with a count of one. The chain has TRBV7-2 and TRBJ2-1; a possible D gene is TRBD2 (5 bases). The V end was cut by 5 bases, the J end by 0 bases, with 11 bases between. From germline, CDR1 is SGHTA and CDR2 FQGNSA. This CDR3 region has 15 residues. In DNA, the CDR3 is TGTGCCAGCAGCCCCGAAGGGAGCTCCTACAATGAGCAGTTCTTC. Its translation is CASSPEGSSYNEQFF.

The chain employs TRBV7-2 and TRBJ1-2, with unresolved D. CDR1 SGHTA and CDR2 FQGNSA come from the germline V gene. Deletions cut 5 bases from V and 6 bases from J, with 13 bases between. The CDR3 covers 13 residues. As DNA, the CDR3 is TGTGCCAGCAGCCCTAAACTCCTGAATGGCTACACCTTC. This codes for CASSPKLLNGYTF.

This chain joins TRBV12-5 and TRBJ2-1; 13 bases align to TRBD2. The CDR3 sequence is 18 residues long. Germline V gene sequence: CDR1 LGHNT, CDR2 FRNRAP. The J segment lost 7 bases and the V segment lost 1 base, leaving 10 bases of the junction unmatched. This CDR3 reads CASGLAIGTSGTGNEQFF. The CDR3 DNA sequence: TGTGCTAGTGGTTTGGCGATCGGGACTAGCGGGACGGGAAATGAGCAGTTCTTC.

This chain uses TRBV7-2 with TRBJ1-5; D remains unclear. The CDR3 has 12 residues. CDR1 and CDR2 (germline): SGHTA, FQGNSA. Trimming removed 1 base from V and 6 bases from J, with 4 bases in between. CDR3 DNA sequence: TGTGCCAGCAGCTTAGGTTTTCAGCCCCAGCATTTT. Amino acids: CASSLGFQPQHF. The variable domain in full, with the rest retrieved from reference TRBV7-2 and TRBJ1-5, is GAGVSQSPSNKVTEKGKDVELRCDPISGHTALYWYRQSLGQGLEFLIYFQGNSAPDKSGLPSDRFSAERTGGSVSTLTIQRTQQEDSAVYLCASSLGFQPQHFGDGTRLSIL.

The V and J genes are TRBV6-5 and TRBJ2-7, with TRBD1 matching 9 bases. Trimming cost V 5 bases and J 5 bases; bases outside gene matches: 7. The germline V gene encodes CDR1 MNHEY and CDR2 SVGAGI. The CDR3 runs 14 residues. CDR3 region: CASSPGQGFDEQYF. DNA for the CDR3: TGTGCCAGCAGTCCGGGACAGGGTTTCGACGAGCAGTACTTC.

The chain uses TRBV7-2 and TRBJ2-1; TRBD2 matches at 9 bases. V lost 5 bases and J lost 8; bases outside the gene matches: 7. Germline V gene sequence: CDR1 SGHTA, CDR2 FQGNSA. The CDR3 is made up of 14 amino acids. CDR3 amino acids: CASSAGGTSYEQFF. As DNA, the CDR3 is TGTGCCAGCAGCGCCGGTGGGACTAGCTATGAGCAGTTCTTC.

V usage is TRBV4-3 and J usage is TRBJ1-1; D is possibly TRBD1 (5 bases). The CDR3 spans 16 residues. From germline, CDR1 is LGHNA and CDR2 YSLEER. V lost 3 bases and J 1 base, leaving 15 bases between the germline ends. The CDR3 sequence: CASSHASDRGNTEAFF. The CDR3 DNA reads as TGCGCCAGCAGCCATGCCTCCGACAGAGGGAACACTGAAGCTTTCTTT.

V gene TRBV28 combines with J gene TRBJ1-2, with 7 positions matching TRBD1. V was clipped by 10 bases and J by 13 bases; unmatched bases: 21. Germline-derived CDR1 and CDR2 are MDHEN and SYDVKM. The CDR3 is made up of 14 amino acids. CDR3 sequence (DNA): TGTGCCAACAGGATAGGGGGGACAGATAGTCCCGGCACCTTC. Protein: CANRIGGTDSPGTF.

The V call is TRBV2, the J call TRBJ2-7; D may correspond to TRBD1 or TRBD2 (5 bases each). V was clipped by 3 bases and J by 9 bases, with 21 bases between them. The CDR3 runs to 15 residues. Germline V gene data show CDR1 as SNHLY and CDR2 as FYNNEI. CDR3 coding DNA: TGTGCCAGCAGTGAGTCCGGGACCTCACTCTATGGGCAGTACTTC. This gives the protein CASSESGTSLYGQYF. Variable domain in full (rest from reference TRBV2 and TRBJ2-7): EPEVTQTPSHQVTQMGQEVILRCVPISNHLYFYWYRQILGQKVEFLVSFYNNEISEKSEIFDDQFSVERPDGSNFTLKIRSTKLEDSAMYFCASSESGTSLYGQYFGPGTRLTVT.